This T cell receptor (beta chain) stems from a study of tumor-infiltrating lymphocytes in primary liver carcinoma. Whole-study context: The patient population consisted of men and women between 30 and 69 years of age. About 3.5 to 8 million productive TCRbeta reads were obtained from the samples, with similar numbers across tissue types.

Unsorted whole blood yielded blood RNA, and germline DNA was extracted as well. The researchers produced TCR beta cDNA from around 0.5 ug total RNA with a constant-region primer. For TCR beta, libraries were produced by three nested multiplex PCR rounds using slightly modified ARM-PCR. TCRdb used MiXCR to reprocess the multiplex PCR reads, holding one entry per CDR3 protein. This sample has 250,000 to 350,000 distinct CDR3 sequences, with about three fifths found just once. Study conclusions and caveats: Tumors and blood were compared for top-250-clone fraction, and tumors had the significantly higher value (p = 0.039). Pairs of tumor regions overlapped more than tumor-adjacent and tumor-blood pairs did.

The table lists this clonotype with many counts. The antigen remains undetermined. This TCR was recovered from a woman between 25 and 40 years old with primary liver carcinoma and hepatitis B virus infection. The specimen sequenced was peripheral blood.

The CDR3 bases are TGTGCCAGCAGTTACTCTAAGGGAGGTGGAAACACCATATATTTT. Its translation: CASSYSKGGGNTIYF. The V and J genes are TRBV6-5 and TRBJ1-3; D is ambiguous. CDR1 MNHEY and CDR2 SVGAGI come from the germline V gene. There are 15 residues in the CDR3. V shed 0 bases and J shed 3 bases, with 9 bases lying between them.